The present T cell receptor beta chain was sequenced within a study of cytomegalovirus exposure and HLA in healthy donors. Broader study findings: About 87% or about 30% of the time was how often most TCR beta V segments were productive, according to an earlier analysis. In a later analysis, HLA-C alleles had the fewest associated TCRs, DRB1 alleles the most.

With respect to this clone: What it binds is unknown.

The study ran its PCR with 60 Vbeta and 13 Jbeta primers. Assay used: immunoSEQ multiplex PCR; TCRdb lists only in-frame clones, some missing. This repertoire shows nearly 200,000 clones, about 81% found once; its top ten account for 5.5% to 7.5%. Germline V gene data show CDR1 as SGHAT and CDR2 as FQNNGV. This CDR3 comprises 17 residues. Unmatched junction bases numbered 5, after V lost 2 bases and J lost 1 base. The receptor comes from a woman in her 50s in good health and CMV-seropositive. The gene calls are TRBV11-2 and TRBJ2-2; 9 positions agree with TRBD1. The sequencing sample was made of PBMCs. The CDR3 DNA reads TGTGCCAGCAGCTTACTCTGGGACAGGGAGAACACCGGGGAGCTGTTTTTT. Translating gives CASSLLWDRENTGELFF.